These T cell receptor beta chains were read from a single sample in a study of cytomegalovirus exposure and HLA in healthy donors. Clones were read by immunoSEQ multiplex PCR, and TCRdb kept only the in-frame ones, dropping some. Here the sample spans about 160,000 clones, approximately 84% being singletons. Sequenced material: PBMCs. The receptors originated from a man between 45 and 60 years old in good health and CMV-seropositive. CDR3s include the opening cysteine and the closing phenylalanine or tryptophan. D genes are given only for firm matches. Clone size is stated in some rows and not others, as once, few, many or a class when expanded.

TRBD1	TRBJ1-1	TRBV30	NA	CAWSHIGRDRGFYTEAFF	TGTGCCTGGAGCCACATAGGCCGGGACAGGGGGTTTTACACTGAAGCTTTCTTT
NA	TRBJ2-7	TRBV15	few	CATSKLKGAESYEQYF	TGTGCCACCAGCAAACTTAAAGGGGCCGAGTCCTACGAGCAGTACTTC
NA	TRBJ2-3	TRBV5-1	NA	CASSLEGGGTDTQYF	TGCGCCAGCAGCTTGGAAGGGGGTGGCACAGATACGCAGTATTTT
NA	TRBJ1-4	TRBV5-8	NA	CASSADGFNEKLFF	TGTGCCAGCAGCGCGGATGGGTTTAATGAAAAACTGTTTTTT
NA	TRBJ2-7	TRBV5-3	NA	CARSLGGKRYEQYF	TGTGCCAGAAGCTTGGGAGGGAAAAGATACGAGCAGTACTTC
NA	TRBJ2-2	TRBV5-1	NA	CASSLKSGTGELFF	TGCGCCAGCAGCTTGAAGTCGGGCACCGGGGAGCTGTTTTTT
NA	TRBJ2-5	TRBV6-5	NA	CASSYSARQETQYF	TGTGCCAGCAGTTACTCGGCCCGACAAGAGACCCAGTACTTC
TRBD1	TRBJ2-2	TRBV7-9	NA	CASSLTGGALFF	TGTGCCAGCAGCTTGACAGGGGGCGCGCTGTTTTTT
TRBD1	TRBJ1-6	TRBV6-1	NA	CASRDRGQFNSPLHF	TGTGCCAGTAGGGACAGGGGGCAATTTAATTCACCCCTCCACTTT
NA	TRBJ1-2	TRBV28	NA	CASSPRVGNYGYTF	TGTGCCAGCAGTCCCAGGGTGGGTAACTATGGCTACACCTTC
TRBD2	TRBJ2-5	TRBV30	NA	CAWESGGAGTQYF	TGTGCCTGGGAGAGCGGGGGGGCCGGGACCCAGTACTTC
NA	TRBJ1-2	TRBV18	few	CASSRVQAYGYTF	TGTGCCAGCTCACGGGTGCAGGCCTATGGCTACACCTTC
TRBD1	TRBJ1-4	TRBV9	NA	CASSTGVTNEKLFF	TGTGCCAGCAGTACAGGGGTAACTAATGAAAAACTGTTTTTT
NA	TRBJ2-5	TRBV7-9	NA	CASRQDSLGETQYF	TGTGCCAGCAGGCAAGACAGTTTGGGTGAGACCCAGTACTTC
TRBD1	TRBJ2-7	TRBV27	NA	CASSWTGDHYEQYF	TGTGCCAGCAGTTGGACAGGTGATCACTACGAGCAGTACTTC
TRBD1	TRBJ2-6	TRBV18	NA	CASSRDRGLSGANVLTF	TGTGCCAGCTCCCGGGACAGGGGGCTCTCTGGGGCCAACGTCCTGACTTTC
TRBD2	TRBJ2-5	TRBV4-1	NA	CASSQDRDSGVQETQYF	TGCGCCAGCAGCCAAGATCGGGATAGCGGGGTTCAAGAGACCCAGTACTTC
NA	TRBJ2-3	TRBV6-1	NA	CASREGYRGFGDTQYF	TGTGCCAGCAGGGAAGGATATCGGGGGTTCGGAGATACGCAGTATTTT
TRBD2	TRBJ2-1	TRBV25-1	NA	CASRGRSGSYNEQFF	TGTGCCAGCAGGGGTAGGAGCGGGAGTTACAATGAGCAGTTCTTC
NA	TRBJ1-3	TRBV5-6	NA	CASSLAGSSGNTIYF	TGTGCCAGCAGCTTGGCTGGGAGTTCTGGAAACACCATATATTTT
TRBD2	TRBJ2-4	TRBV13	NA	CASSLGHRLAGGETEVQYF	TGTGCCAGCAGCTTAGGCCACAGACTAGCGGGAGGGGAAACAGAGGTTCAGTACTTC
NA	TRBJ1-6	TRBV7-9	NA	CASSFTGTGNSPLHF	TGTGCCAGCAGCTTTACCGGGACTGGCAATTCACCCCTCCACTTT
TRBD2	TRBJ2-5	TRBV29-1	NA	CSVVWGGSGRQETQYF	TGCAGCGTTGTCTGGGGGGGAAGCGGGCGCCAAGAGACCCAGTACTTC
TRBD2	TRBJ2-7	TRBV7-2	once	CASSSGTSGTYEQYF	TGTGCCAGCAGCTCAGGGACTAGCGGGACCTACGAGCAGTACTTC
TRBD1	TRBJ2-3	TRBV6-1	once	CASSARDRGGDTQYF	TGTGCCAGCAGCGCTAGGGACAGGGGGGGAGATACGCAGTATTTT
TRBD1	TRBJ2-7	TRBV4-1	NA	CASSRTGIRPYEQYF	TGCGCCAGCAGCCGGACAGGGATTCGTCCCTACGAGCAGTACTTC
TRBD1	TRBJ1-1	TRBV7-6	NA	CASSRDRVNTEAFF	TGTGCCAGCAGCCGGGACAGGGTGAACACTGAAGCTTTCTTT
TRBD1	TRBJ1-5	TRBV30	NA	CAWRQGELSNQPQHF	TGTGCCTGGAGACAGGGGGAACTTAGCAATCAGCCCCAGCATTTT
NA	TRBJ2-7	TRBV14	NA	CASSQLSYEQYF	TGTGCCAGCAGCCAACTGAGCTACGAGCAGTACTTC
TRBD2	TRBJ2-7	TRBV4-2	NA	CASSLSSGSSYEQYF	TGTGCCAGCAGCCTCTCTAGCGGGAGCTCCTACGAGCAGTACTTC
NA	TRBJ2-5	TRBV28	NA	CARPRGGIGPQETQYF	TGTGCCAGACCAAGGGGGGGAATCGGCCCCCAAGAGACCCAGTACTTC
NA	TRBJ2-5	TRBV5-1	NA	CASSSARLQETQYF	TGCGCCAGCAGCTCCGCTAGACTCCAAGAGACCCAGTACTTC
TRBD2	TRBJ2-5	TRBV10-3	NA	CAISESPTSGGQETQYF	TGTGCCATCAGTGAGTCACCCACTAGCGGGGGACAAGAGACCCAGTACTTC
TRBD1	TRBJ2-7	TRBV7-2	NA	CASSSGQGREQYF	TGTGCCAGCAGCTCGGGACAGGGTCGCGAGCAGTACTTC
NA	TRBJ2-3	TRBV2	NA	CASRGGDTQYF	TGTGCCAGCAGGGGAGGAGATACGCAGTATTTT
NA	TRBJ2-7	TRBV7-9	NA	CASSLLTYEQYF	TGTGCCAGCAGCCTCTTAACCTACGAGCAGTACTTC
NA	TRBJ1-5	TRBV30	NA	CAWSREFSNQPQHF	TGTGCCTGGAGCCGGGAGTTTAGCAATCAGCCCCAGCATTTT
TRBD2	TRBJ2-2	TRBV7-9	NA	CASSYSIVAGADGELFF	TGTGCCAGCAGCTACTCGATAGTAGCGGGAGCGGACGGGGAGCTGTTTTTT
NA	TRBJ2-1	TRBV11-3	few	CASSSGENSYNEQFF	TGTGCCAGCAGCTCCGGGGAGAACTCCTACAATGAGCAGTTCTTC
NA	TRBJ2-1	TRBV14	NA	CASSQDLVGSGRWFF	TGTGCCAGCAGCCAAGACCTCGTGGGCTCGGGAAGGTGGTTCTTC
NA	TRBJ2-1	TRBV6-1	NA	CASSPAGYSYNEQFF	TGTGCCAGCAGCCCCGCAGGGTACTCCTACAATGAGCAGTTCTTC
TRBD2	TRBJ2-3	TRBV6-5	few	CASTLAGTDTQYF	TGTGCCAGCACCCTAGCGGGCACAGATACGCAGTATTTT
NA	TRBJ1-2	TRBV7-9	NA	CASSLVRGGYTF	TGTGCCAGCAGCTTAGTCCGGGGTGGCTACACCTTC
NA	TRBJ2-2	TRBV9	NA	CASSVLNPETGELFF	TGTGCCAGCAGCGTCCTCAACCCCGAGACCGGGGAGCTGTTTTTT
NA	TRBJ2-6	TRBV28	once	CASSLTGTGANVLTF	TGTGCCAGCAGTCTAACGGGGACTGGGGCCAACGTCCTGACTTTC
NA	TRBJ1-1	TRBV30	once	CAWSSGTLNTEAFF	TGTGCCTGGAGTTCCGGGACATTGAACACTGAAGCTTTCTTT
TRBD1	TRBJ1-1	TRBV28	NA	CASTQGGMNTEAFF	TGTGCCAGCACCCAGGGGGGAATGAACACTGAAGCTTTCTTT
NA	TRBJ1-5	TRBV6-6	NA	CASSNPGSSNQPQHF	TGTGCCAGCAGCAATCCTGGGAGTAGCAATCAGCCCCAGCATTTT
TRBD1	TRBJ1-1	TRBV5-1	NA	CASSHGTAAEAFF	TGCGCCAGCAGCCACGGGACAGCTGCTGAAGCTTTCTTT
TRBD1	TRBJ1-2	TRBV4-1	once	CASSQERMGQTNYGYTF	TGCGCCAGCAGCCAAGAGAGGATGGGACAGACAAACTATGGCTACACCTTC
TRBD2	TRBJ2-5	TRBV5-1	NA	CASSPSGRHQETQYF	TGCGCCAGCAGCCCTAGCGGGAGGCACCAAGAGACCCAGTACTTC
TRBD1	TRBJ2-7	TRBV7-2	NA	CASSTRQGDYEQYF	TGTGCCAGCAGCACAAGACAGGGGGACTACGAGCAGTACTTC
TRBD1	TRBJ1-5	TRBV6-1	NA	CAGDRDGGPQHF	TGTGCCGGCGACAGGGACGGCGGGCCCCAGCATTTT
TRBD2	TRBJ2-5	TRBV7-9	few	CASSLVLAGGLSQETQYF	TGTGCCAGCAGCTTAGTTCTAGCGGGGGGACTTTCCCAAGAGACCCAGTACTTC
NA	TRBJ2-3	TRBV7-2	NA	CASSLGGGWTRADTQYF	TGTGCCAGCAGCTTAGGGGGCGGCTGGACAAGGGCAGATACGCAGTATTTT
TRBD2	TRBJ2-7	TRBV4-3	NA	CASSQDEGGRSYEQYF	TGCGCCAGCAGCCAAGATGAGGGCGGGAGATCCTACGAGCAGTACTTC
TRBD1	TRBJ1-4	TRBV30	NA	CAWSPRGLNEKLFF	TGTGCCTGGAGTCCAAGGGGGCTTAATGAAAAACTGTTTTTT
TRBD1	TRBJ1-6	TRBV6-5	NA	CASATGGNSPLHF	TGTGCCAGTGCGACAGGGGGGAATTCACCCCTCCACTTT
NA	TRBJ1-6	TRBV18	NA	CASSLQGSSYNSPLHF	TGTGCCAGCTCATTACAGGGTAGCTCCTATAATTCACCCCTCCACTTT
TRBD2	TRBJ2-1	TRBV5-1	NA	CASSSPSGGYNEQFF	TGCGCCAGCAGCTCTCCTAGCGGGGGCTACAATGAGCAGTTCTTC